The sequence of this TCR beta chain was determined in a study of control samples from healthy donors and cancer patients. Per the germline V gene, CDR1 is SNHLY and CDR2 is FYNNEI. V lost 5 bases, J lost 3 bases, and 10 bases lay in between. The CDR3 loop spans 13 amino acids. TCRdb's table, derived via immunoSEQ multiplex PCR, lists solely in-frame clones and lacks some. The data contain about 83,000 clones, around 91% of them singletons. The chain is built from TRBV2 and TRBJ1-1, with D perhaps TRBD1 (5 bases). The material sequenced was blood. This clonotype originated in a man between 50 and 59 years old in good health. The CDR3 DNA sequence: TGTGCCAGCAGTTCGGACATATACACTGAAGCTTTCTTT. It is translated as CASSSDIYTEAFF. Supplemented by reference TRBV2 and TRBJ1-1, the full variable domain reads EPEVTQTPSHQVTQMGQEVILRCVPISNHLYFYWYRQILGQKVEFLVSFYNNEISEKSEIFDDQFSVERPDGSNFTLKIRSTKLEDSAMYFCASSSDIYTEAFFGQGTRLTVV.